This passage covers 28 T cell receptor beta chains from one sample sequenced in a study of blood T cell repertoires in COVID-19. Sequencing used immunoSEQ multiplex PCR; TCRdb keeps in-frame clones, though not all of them. The sample holds 200,000 to 250,000 clones, 85% to 90% seen once. The sequencing sample was made of PBMCs or T cells enriched from blood (not recorded which). These receptors originate from a woman between 50 and 59 years old in a cohort exposed to, infected with or recovered from COVID-19 (not recorded which).

This rearrangement joins TRBV9 to TRBJ2-3; 12 bases map to TRBD2. The germline CDR1 and CDR2 sequences are SGDLS and YYNGEE. V dropped 3 bases and J dropped 5; count of bases not matched to a gene: 1. This CDR3 spans 14 amino acids. CDR3 DNA sequence: TGTGCCAGCAGCGGACTAGCGGGGGTAGATACGCAGTATTTT. Translated, it gives CASSGLAGVDTQYF.

The chain has TRBV2 and TRBJ2-3, with TRBD2 identical over 11 bases. V lost 5 bases, J lost 4 bases, and 8 bases stayed unmatched. Germline V CDR1 and CDR2: SNHLY, FYNNEI. This CDR3 contains 16 residues. The CDR3 region is CASSISGGARADTQYF. The CDR3 DNA sequence: TGTGCCAGCAGTATTAGCGGGGGGGCCCGGGCAGATACGCAGTATTTT.

The rearrangement joins TRBV18 to TRBJ2-1, with a tentative D call TRBD2 (6 bases). Deletions cut 6 bases from V and 6 bases from J, with 15 bases between. The CDR3 is 14 residues long. Looked up from germline, CDR1 is KGHSH and CDR2 is LQKENI. The CDR3 spells CASSELPGGNEQFF. The CDR3 bases are TGTGCCAGCTCCGAACTCCCCGGGGGCAATGAGCAGTTCTTC.

V is TRBV24-1 and J is TRBJ2-7; maybe TRBD1 (5 bases). The CDR3 consists of 13 residues. CDR1 and CDR2 from the germline V gene are KGHDR and SFDVKD. V lost 2 bases to trimming and J lost 4 bases, with 8 bases between them. This chain's CDR3 is CATSDSQGYEQYF. The CDR3 nucleotides are TGTGCCACCAGTGATTCGCAGGGTTACGAGCAGTACTTC.

For the CDR3, the DNA is TGCGCCAGCAGCTCGATCCCCGGGGGGGCGTCCTACGAGCAGTACTTC. It is translated as CASSSIPGGASYEQYF. The gene calls are TRBV5-1 and TRBJ2-7, with TRBD2 matching 8 bases. The V gene's germline CDR1 is SGHRS and CDR2 YFSETQ. V lost 3 bases to trimming and J lost 1 base; unmatched junction nucleotides: 9. This CDR3 is 16 amino acids long. The entire variable domain, with the rest obtained from reference TRBV5-1 and TRBJ2-7, is as follows: KAGVTQTPRYLIKTRGQQVTLSCSPISGHRSVSWYQQTPGQGLQFLFEYFSETQRNKGNFPGRFSGRQFSNSRSEMNVSTLELGDSALYLCASSSIPGGASYEQYFGPGTRLTVT.

This clone was recorded a few times. The V call is TRBV9, the J call TRBJ2-5; 10 bases are a match to TRBD2. The CDR3 length is 17 residues. After removal of 0 bases from V and 2 bases from J, the junction contained 7 bases not matched to a gene. Germline V gives CDR1 SGDLS, CDR2 YYNGEE. CDR3 residues: CASSVARNSGGQETQYF. In DNA form, the CDR3 reads TGTGCCAGCAGCGTAGCTCGGAATAGCGGGGGGCAAGAGACCCAGTACTTC. The variable domain in full, completed from reference TRBV9 and TRBJ2-5, reads DSGVTQTPKHLITATGQRVTLRCSPRSGDLSVYWYQQSLDQGLQFLIQYYNGEERAKGNILERFSAQQFPDLHSELNLSSLELGDSALYFCASSVARNSGGQETQYFGPGTRLLVL.

This chain connects TRBV7-9 to TRBJ2-3; no clear D gene. The V and J ends lost 6 bases and 2 bases respectively, with 12 bases between them. Germline V gene lookup returns CDR1 SEHNR and CDR2 FQNEAQ (reference sequence). The CDR3 sequence is 14 residues long. The CDR3, as DNA: TGTGCCAGCAGTGACTCCGCACTCACAGATACGCAGTATTTT. Protein sequence: CASSDSALTDTQYF.

V gene TRBV28 combines with J gene TRBJ1-2; 10 nucleotides line up with TRBD1. Germline V gene lookup returns CDR1 MDHEN and CDR2 SYDVKM. This CDR3 is 18 amino acids long. V lost 3 bases to trimming and J lost 4 bases; unmatched junction nucleotides: 14. CDR3 nucleotides: TGTGCCAGCAGTTTTAACCGGGACAGGGGAGTTTCGTCCTATGGCTACACCTTC. Its protein product is CASSFNRDRGVSSYGYTF.

The chain carries TRBV7-2 and TRBJ1-6; D is uncertain. This CDR3 spans 16 amino acids. The V gene lost 5 bases and the J gene lost 0 bases, with 11 bases spanning the gap. The germline V gene encodes CDR1 SGHTA and CDR2 FQGNSA. The CDR3 DNA reads as TGTGCCAGCAGCCCAGAGGCCACCTCCTATAATTCACCCCTCCACTTT. This sequence encodes CASSPEATSYNSPLHF. Full variable domain (remainder filled in from reference TRBV7-2 and TRBJ1-6): GAGVSQSPSNKVTEKGKDVELRCDPISGHTALYWYRQSLGQGLEFLIYFQGNSAPDKSGLPSDRFSAERTGGSVSTLTIQRTQQEDSAVYLCASSPEATSYNSPLHFGNGTRLTVT.

J is TRBJ1-2 and V is TRBV11-2; unclear D gene. CDR1 and CDR2 from the germline V gene are SGHAT and FQNNGV. V was clipped by 5 bases and J by 2 bases, with 9 bases between them. The CDR3 has 13 residues. DNA of the CDR3: TGTGCCAGCAGCACATCCGGGAACTATGGCTACACCTTC. This codes for CASSTSGNYGYTF.

The chain uses TRBV29-1 and TRBJ1-1, with D unclear. V was trimmed by 4 bases and J by 3 bases, leaving 21 bases between them. The CDR3 has 16 residues. Germline-derived CDR1 and CDR2 are SQVTM and ANQGSEA. In DNA, the CDR3 is TGCAGCGTTGTGGGCCCCGCGCGGGGTGGTCACACTGAAGCTTTCTTT. Translated, it gives CSVVGPARGGHTEAFF.

This rearrangement joins TRBV7-2 to TRBJ2-5; TRBD1 is a possible D gene (6 bases). The V gene's germline CDR1 is SGHTA and CDR2 FQGNSA. V lost 6 bases and J lost 5, with 13 bases in between. The CDR3 has 13 amino acids. The chain's CDR3 is CASRGAGGETQYF. CDR3 DNA: TGTGCCAGCAGGGGGGCTGGTGGGGAGACCCAGTACTTC.

CDR3 coding DNA: TGCGCCAGCAGTTTTGCCGCTACTAGCGGCTCCTACGAGCAGTACTTC. It translates to CASSFAATSGSYEQYF. The chain couples TRBV5-1 to TRBJ2-7; 8 nucleotides align to TRBD2. The CDR3 loop spans 16 amino acids. The J segment lost 0 bases and the V segment lost 5 bases, leaving 10 bases of the junction unmatched. CDR1 is SGHRS and CDR2 is YFSETQ in the germline V gene. The complete variable domain, with remaining parts taken from reference TRBV5-1 and TRBJ2-7, reads KAGVTQTPRYLIKTRGQQVTLSCSPISGHRSVSWYQQTPGQGLQFLFEYFSETQRNKGNFPGRFSGRQFSNSRSEMNVSTLELGDSALYLCASSFAATSGSYEQYFGPGTRLTVT.

The J gene is TRBJ1-3, the V gene TRBV5-1, with a weak D call TRBD1 (6 bases). V dropped 4 bases and J dropped 0 bases, with 11 bases sitting between them. The CDR3 extends over 15 amino acids. Germline V gene data show CDR1 as SGHRS and CDR2 as YFSETQ. The CDR3, as DNA: TGCGCCAGCAGCCTACGACAGGACTCTGGAAACACCATATATTTT. It encodes CASSLRQDSGNTIYF.

This rearrangement joins TRBV28 to TRBJ1-5; D is unresolved. CDR3 length: 14 amino acids. The germline V gene has CDR1 MDHEN and CDR2 SYDVKM. The V end lost 8 bases, the J end lost 1 base, and 12 bases lay between the germline ends. CDR3 sequence (DNA): TGTGCCAGCGCGGCGGGAGGAAGCAATCAGCCCCAGCATTTT. This encodes CASAAGGSNQPQHF.

The rearrangement links TRBV5-4 to TRBJ1-2; 7 nucleotides align to TRBD1. This CDR3 spans 13 amino acids. Per germline, CDR1 SGHNT and CDR2 YYREEE (reference sequence). Unmatched junction bases numbered 4, after V lost 4 bases and J lost 4 bases. CDR3 in amino acids: CASSPRDSYGYTF. CDR3 sequence (DNA): TGTGCCAGCAGCCCCCGGGACAGCTATGGCTACACCTTC. Complete variable domain (other parts from reference TRBV5-4 and TRBJ1-2): ETGVTQSPTHLIKTRGQQVTLRCSSQSGHNTVSWYQQALGQGPQFIFQYYREEENGRGNFPPRFSGLQFPNYSSELNVNALELDDSALYLCASSPRDSYGYTFGSGTRLTVV.

The chain recombines TRBV30 with TRBJ1-6; 9 positions agree with TRBD1. Looked up from germline, CDR1 is GTSNPN and CDR2 is SVGIG (reference sequence). Trimming cost V 8 bases and J 10 bases; bases outside gene matches: 9. This CDR3 has 13 residues. The CDR3 coding sequence is TGTGCCCGGCAAGGACAGGGGATGTCACCCCTCCACTTT. It yields the protein CARQGQGMSPLHF.

This chain links TRBV29-1 with TRBJ1-2, with 8 positions matching TRBD1. CDR1 and CDR2 (germline): SQVTM, ANQGSEA. The V segment lost 7 bases and the J segment 7 bases; nucleotides outside the gene matches: 11. The CDR3 runs 13 residues. For the CDR3, the DNA is TGCAGCGCAGAAATGGACAGGGTCGGTGGCTACACCTTC. Amino acids: CSAEMDRVGGYTF.

The chain carries TRBV10-3 and TRBJ2-3; D is possibly TRBD1 (7 bases). CDR1 is ENHRY and CDR2 is SYGVKD in the germline V gene. V lost 0 bases and J lost 3, with 16 bases in between. The CDR3 is 17 amino acids. Here the CDR3 reads CAISESGNRGGTDTQYF. CDR3 DNA: TGTGCCATCAGTGAGTCCGGTAACAGGGGAGGAACAGATACGCAGTATTTT.

This rearrangement joins TRBV10-2 to TRBJ2-1, with 9 nucleotides matching TRBD2. This CDR3 is 15 amino acids long. CDR1 is WSHSY, CDR2 SAAADI, per germline. J lost 7 bases, V lost 4 bases, and 8 bases had no gene match. CDR3 DNA: TGCGCCAGCAGTGGGGGAGCGGGGGGTAGGAATGAGCAGTTCTTC. Translated: CASSGGAGGRNEQFF.

As DNA, the CDR3 is TGTGCCAGCAGCCAAGTAACAGGGGACAGCACTGAAGCTTTCTTT. It yields the protein CASSQVTGDSTEAFF. This chain uses TRBV4-2 with TRBJ1-1; the match to TRBD1 covers 7 bases. Germline V CDR1 and CDR2: LGHNA, YNFKEQ. V trimming: 1 base; J trimming: 4 bases; junction bases outside the gene matches: 6. The CDR3 runs to 15 residues.

This clone was seen just once. This chain uses TRBV4-2 with TRBJ1-2, with 12 bases identical to TRBD1. Germline V lookup: CDR1 LGHNA, CDR2 YNFKEQ. After removal of 3 bases from V and 7 bases from J, the junction contained 12 bases not matched to a gene. This CDR3 has 17 residues. The CDR3 DNA reads TGTGCCAGCAGCCAGGCCGGGACAGGGGGCGGTCTTCGTGGCTACACCTTC. Translated, it gives CASSQAGTGGGLRGYTF.

The chain employs TRBV19 and TRBJ1-3; TRBD1 aligns across 9 bases. The junction had 5 bases not matched to a gene; V was cut back by 8 bases and J by 3 bases. Germline-derived CDR1 and CDR2 are LNHDA and SQIVND (reference sequence). CDR3 length equals 14 residues. This CDR3 is CASSPGQGGNTIYF. The DNA of the CDR3 is TGTGCCAGTTCACCGGGACAGGGTGGAAACACCATATATTTT.

This clone was seen a single time. The genes are TRBV7-3 and TRBJ2-5; 9 nucleotides line up with TRBD1. The CDR3 runs to 15 residues. Germline values: CDR1 SGHTA, CDR2 FQGTGA. V dropped 1 base and J dropped 5; count of bases not matched to a gene: 5. CDR3 residues: CASSLSPGQGETQYF. Written as DNA, the CDR3 is TGTGCCAGCAGCTTAAGCCCGGGACAGGGCGAGACCCAGTACTTC.

The chain recombines TRBV9 with TRBJ1-6; a possible D gene is TRBD1 (6 bases). The ends were cut back, 0 bases at V and 7 bases at J, with 11 bases in the middle. The CDR3 consists of 15 residues. CDR1 and CDR2 (germline): SGDLS, YYNGEE. As DNA, the CDR3 is TGTGCCAGCAGCGTAGCCCAGGGGTTCAATTCACCCCTCCACTTT. Protein: CASSVAQGFNSPLHF.

This CDR3 is CASSLVAIRDTQYF. For the CDR3, the DNA is TGTGCCAGCAGCTTAGTAGCGATCAGAGATACGCAGTATTTT. This rearrangement joins TRBV7-8 to TRBJ2-3; D perhaps matches TRBD2 (5 bases). Trimming pared 1 base from V and 5 bases from J, leaving 10 bases between. CDR3 length equals 14 residues. Germline V gene data show CDR1 as SGHVS and CDR2 as FQNEAQ.

This clone was detected once. The chain combines TRBV7-8 with TRBJ1-1; 7 bases match TRBD1. V dropped 5 bases and J dropped 4; count of bases not matched to a gene: 13. CDR3 length: 16 amino acids. Germline V CDR1 and CDR2: SGHVS, FQNEAQ. CDR3 DNA sequence: TGTGCCAGCAGCCTAGTACTAGGGGGCGCGGGCACTGAAGCTTTCTTT. Residues: CASSLVLGGAGTEAFF.

The chain joins TRBV9 to TRBJ2-1; 8 bases match TRBD2. The trim removed 6 bases at V and 2 bases at J, leaving 7 bases unmatched. Germline loops: CDR1 SGDLS, CDR2 YYNGEE. This CDR3 region has 15 residues. Here the CDR3 reads CASKSGGEPYNEQFF. The CDR3 region has the DNA TGTGCCAGCAAATCCGGGGGGGAACCCTACAATGAGCAGTTCTTC. Combining the CDR3 with reference TRBV9 and TRBJ2-1 gives the whole variable domain DSGVTQTPKHLITATGQRVTLRCSPRSGDLSVYWYQQSLDQGLQFLIQYYNGEERAKGNILERFSAQQFPDLHSELNLSSLELGDSALYFCASKSGGEPYNEQFFGPGTRLTVL.